This T cell receptor beta chain is from a study of shared clonotypes between healthy human individuals (dated by TCRdb to 2018 to 2020). Some background on the complete study: Three men and a couple of women, aged 18 to 49 years, made up the cohort. Per donor, three plates each were used for CD4 naive and CD4 memory, two for CD8 naive, and one for CD8 memory. The study deeply sequenced blood TCR repertoires of about 5 healthy adults to estimate repertoire size and the extent of clonotype sharing between individuals. Different laboratories and diverse techniques were used to prepare libraries and sequence TCR repertoires, to increase sequencing depth and limit assay-specific biases. Per donor, leukapheresis produced somewhere between about 0.8 and 9 billion PBMCs.

TCR CDR3 regions were amplified from genomic DNA by multiplex PCR using the deep immunoSEQ assay. For each cell subset, the extracted genomic DNA was distributed evenly across all wells of several immunoSEQ 96-well plates, and each plate served as one replicate. For sorted subsets, each replicate PCR was loaded with approximately 200 ng genomic DNA, equivalent to about 30,000 T cell genomes. The purified libraries were quantified using a Qubit 3.0 fluorometer, sized with a Bioanalyzer 2100, and then quantified again using the KAPA Library Quantification kit. Each immunoSEQ 96-well plate was sequenced on its own single-read 150-cycle Illumina NextSeq 550 flow cell. The original pipeline was this. Because the immunoSEQ output held only junctional sequences and lacked quality scores, the filtering could not match the filtering applied to full-length reads. Sequences were annotated with PyIR, a Python wrapper for IgBLAST v1.9, and V/J genes and CDR3 were assigned using IMGT germline references. Reads were filtered out if the reads had weak V/J assignments (E-value above 1e-6), no CDR3, stop codons, out-of-frame junctions, or ambiguous translated residues. V3J clonotypes were defined as sequences sharing the same inferred V gene, J gene, and CDR3 amino acid sequence. Percentage overlap between repertoires was computed as shared unique clonotypes divided by the size of the smaller repertoire. Repertoire richness was assessed with RTK rarefaction, the Chao1 estimator, and Recon v2.1 estimates of unobserved clonotypes. For all TCRbeta clonotypes obtained by the gDNA method from a few donors, generation probabilities were computed with OLGA. The source is immuneACCESS, and TCRdb retained only in-frame sequences with V and J called. Part of the clones is not carried over; for the studies checked, unresolved V genes explain less than half of this, and the remainder is unexplained. V and J calls and clone size follow that table, whereas D and trimming were derived from the DNA. The sample yields approximately 2.5 million clones; over 85% were counted once. The top ten clonotypes cover 0.14% of the sample.

Healthy HIV-negative adults with no recently reported acute infections or vaccinations were included as donors. Every donor was a Caucasian adult residing in Nashville, Tennessee, USA. CD4+ T cells were enriched through magnetic negative selection, after which naive cells were positively selected on CD45RA and the remaining negative fraction served as the memory subset. Blood was obtained by leukapheresis, after which PBMCs were separated by Ficoll-Histopaque density gradient centrifugation and cryopreserved in liquid nitrogen vapor phase. Purity and quantity of every magnetically sorted T cell population were checked by analytical flow cytometry. Genomic DNA was isolated from each sorted fraction and quantified by UV absorbance on a Nanodrop 2000c. With respect to this clone: It lacks a known antigen. The record has no base qualities; no much larger clone is one base away.

The CDR1 and CDR2 encoded by the germline V gene are MDHEN and SYDVKM. The CDR3 runs 14 residues from the cysteine to the phenylalanine. The retained sequence is limited to the CDR3, 42 bases, with the frame set at the first base. V is reduced by 3 bases and J by 9 bases, leaving a spacing of 14 bases between them. What the study reported, not specific to this receptor: Sampling was limited to blood, and TCR repertoires in tissue likely differ from TCR repertoires in blood. Across a few donors, around 5% of naive CD4, roughly 3.8% of naive CD8, 2.3% of memory CD4, and 0.3% to 0.45% of memory CD8 clonotypes were shared. Higher generation probabilities were observed for clonotypes shared by all four sorted-subset donors than for non-shared clonotypes. Even with the large sequencing depth, rarefaction of the sorted-subset datasets indicated that sequencing was incomplete. Because the study included only a small number of donors, the genetic and exposure-history diversity represented was limited. Pairwise subsampling indicated that sequencing depth was expected to affect the degree of clonotype sharing among donors. Estimated clonotype richness was generally larger for naive than for memory subsets.

The V and J genes are TRBV28 and TRBJ1-4, with the D segment identity uncertain. Sequenced: naive CD4+ T cells sorted from blood. In light of the paper, this sample's cell subset or site label describes: CD45RA+ positively selected. The sequence derives from a man younger than 35 in good health. The DNA is TGTGCCAGCAGTTTGGGCGGAGGAAGGAAAAAACTGTTTTTT. Translated, it gives CASSLGGGRKKLFF.